Listed here is a single T cell receptor beta chain. Its cognate antigen is unknown. CDR1 and CDR2 (germline): MGHDK, SYGVNS. The ends were cut back, 3 bases at V and 10 bases at J, with 18 bases in the middle. The CDR3 loop spans 15 amino acids. The repertoire was sequenced with immunoSEQ multiplex PCR; TCRdb's copy has only in-frame clones and lacks some. The data contain 130,000 or so clones, almost 85% of them singletons. This record belongs to a study of T cell responses to AZD1222 COVID-19 vaccine. Study-wide findings and caveats: Donors, mostly white British, included more females; clonal diversity was possibly underestimated. Reports say nearly half of spike-specific TCRs go after unmutated variant regions. Following two doses of AZD1222, Spike-specific TCR breadth and depth rose.

This clonotype was sampled from an adult who received the MenACWY meningococcal vaccine as a control. Material: peripheral blood, obtained 28 days after the second dose of the MenACWY control vaccine. The rearrangement uses TRBV25-1 and TRBJ2-2, with D perhaps TRBD1 or TRBD2 (6 bases each). DNA of the CDR3: TGTGCCAGCAGTGACCCCGCGGTAGGGGGGAAGGAGCTGTTTTTT. Amino acid sequence: CASSDPAVGGKELFF.